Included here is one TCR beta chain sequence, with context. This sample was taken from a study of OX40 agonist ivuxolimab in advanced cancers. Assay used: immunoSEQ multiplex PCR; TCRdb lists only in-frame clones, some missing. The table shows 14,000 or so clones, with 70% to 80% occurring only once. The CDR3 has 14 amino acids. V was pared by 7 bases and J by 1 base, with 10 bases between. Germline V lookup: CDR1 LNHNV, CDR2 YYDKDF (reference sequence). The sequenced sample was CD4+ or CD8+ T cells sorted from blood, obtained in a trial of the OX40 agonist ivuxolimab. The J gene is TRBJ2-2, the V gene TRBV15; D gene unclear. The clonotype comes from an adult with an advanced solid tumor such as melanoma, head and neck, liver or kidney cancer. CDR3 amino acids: CATTQERNTGELFF. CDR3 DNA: TGTGCCACCACGCAGGAAAGGAACACCGGGGAGCTGTTTTTT.